This record looks at one T cell receptor beta chain sequence and its context. Authors' analysis steps: It was from reference gene primer amplification that nucleated cell counts were estimated. Libraries were prepared by immunoSEQ multiplex PCR; TCRdb keeps only in-frame clonotypes and omits some of them. D and trimming were read from the DNA, whereas the V and J calls and clone size are those reported in that table. The data contain more than 95,000 clones, less than 90% of them singletons. The V segment lost 2 bases and the J segment 0 bases; nucleotides outside the gene matches: 6. CDR3 length: 17 residues. From germline, CDR1 is SGHRS and CDR2 YFSETQ. This sample was included in a study of blood T cell repertoires in COVID-19. Whole-study context: Collection of acute and convalescent COVID-19 samples took place in the United States, Italy and Spain. The cDNA or gDNA used as material had been derived from T cells, B-cell-depleted T cells, or PBMCs.

This receptor was identified in a human donor in a cohort sampled during active COVID-19. The sample comprised peripheral blood. The chain carries TRBV5-1 and TRBJ2-2; 8 bases fit TRBD1. CDR3 sequence reads: CASSFRQGNPNTGELFF. CDR3 in DNA: TGCGCCAGCAGCTTCCGACAGGGGAACCCGAACACCGGGGAGCTGTTTTTT.